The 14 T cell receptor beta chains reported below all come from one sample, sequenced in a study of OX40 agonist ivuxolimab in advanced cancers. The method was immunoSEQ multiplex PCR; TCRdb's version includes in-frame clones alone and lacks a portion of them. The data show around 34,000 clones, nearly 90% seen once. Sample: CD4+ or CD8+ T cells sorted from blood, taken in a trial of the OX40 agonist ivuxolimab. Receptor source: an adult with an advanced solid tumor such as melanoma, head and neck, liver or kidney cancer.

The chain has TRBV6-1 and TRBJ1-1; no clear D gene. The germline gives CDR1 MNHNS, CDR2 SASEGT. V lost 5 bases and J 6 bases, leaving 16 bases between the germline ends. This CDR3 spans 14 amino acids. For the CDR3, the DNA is TGTGCCAGCAGTACAACACCCGCCCCCGCTGAAGCTTTCTTT. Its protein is CASSTTPAPAEAFF.

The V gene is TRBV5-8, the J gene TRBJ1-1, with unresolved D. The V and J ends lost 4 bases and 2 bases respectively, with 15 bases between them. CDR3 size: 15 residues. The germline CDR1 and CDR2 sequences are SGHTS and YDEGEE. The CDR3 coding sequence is TGTGCCAGCAGCCCTCTCGCCCACGTAAACACTGAAGCTTTCTTT. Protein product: CASSPLAHVNTEAFF.

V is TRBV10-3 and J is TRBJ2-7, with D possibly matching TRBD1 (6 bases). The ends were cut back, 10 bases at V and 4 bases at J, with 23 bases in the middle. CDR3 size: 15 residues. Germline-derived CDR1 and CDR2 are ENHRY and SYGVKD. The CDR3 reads CATLQQGFGQYEQYF. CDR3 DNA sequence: TGTGCCACATTACAACAGGGTTTTGGCCAATACGAGCAGTACTTC.

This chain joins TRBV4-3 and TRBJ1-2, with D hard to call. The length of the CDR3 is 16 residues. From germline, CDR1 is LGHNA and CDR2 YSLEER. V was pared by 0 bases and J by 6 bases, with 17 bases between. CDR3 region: CASSQEASTQRNGYTF. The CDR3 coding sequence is TGCGCCAGCAGCCAAGAGGCCTCAACACAAAGGAATGGCTACACCTTC.

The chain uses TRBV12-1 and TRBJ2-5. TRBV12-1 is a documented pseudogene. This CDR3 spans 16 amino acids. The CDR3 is CASRARGRPQNETQYF. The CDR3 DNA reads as TGTGCCAGCAGAGCCCGGGGCCGACCCCAAAACGAGACCCAGTACTTC.

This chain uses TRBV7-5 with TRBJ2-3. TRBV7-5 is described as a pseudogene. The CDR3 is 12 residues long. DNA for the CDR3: TGTGCCAGCAGCTTCCCCACAGATACGCAGTATTTT. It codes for CASSFPTDTQYF.

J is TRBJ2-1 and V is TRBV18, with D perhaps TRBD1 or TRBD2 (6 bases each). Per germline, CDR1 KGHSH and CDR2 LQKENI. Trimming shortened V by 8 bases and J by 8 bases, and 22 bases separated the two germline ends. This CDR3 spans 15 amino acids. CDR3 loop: CASEGGKGPLHEQFF. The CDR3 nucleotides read TGTGCCAGCGAAGGGGGGAAGGGGCCCCTACATGAGCAGTTCTTC.

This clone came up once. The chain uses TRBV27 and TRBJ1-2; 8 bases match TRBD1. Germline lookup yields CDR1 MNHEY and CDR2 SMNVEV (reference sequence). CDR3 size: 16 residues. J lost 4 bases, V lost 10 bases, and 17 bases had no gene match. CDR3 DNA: TGTGCCACTCGCTTAAGCCAGGGGGCGGGCGGCTATGGCTACACCTTC. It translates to CATRLSQGAGGYGYTF.

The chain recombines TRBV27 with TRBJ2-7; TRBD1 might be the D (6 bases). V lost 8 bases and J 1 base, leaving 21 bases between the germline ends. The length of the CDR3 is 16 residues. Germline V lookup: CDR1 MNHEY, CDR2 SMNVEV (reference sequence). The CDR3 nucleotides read TGTGCCAGCCCCTCCTTAGATCCTCAGGGGTCCTACGAGCAGTACTTC. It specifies CASPSLDPQGSYEQYF.

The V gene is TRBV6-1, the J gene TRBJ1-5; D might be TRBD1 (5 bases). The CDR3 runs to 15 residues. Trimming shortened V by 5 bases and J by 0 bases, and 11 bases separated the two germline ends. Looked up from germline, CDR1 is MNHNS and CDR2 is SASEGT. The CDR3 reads CASSLGASSNQPQHF. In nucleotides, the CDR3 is TGTGCCAGCAGTTTAGGGGCGTCTAGCAATCAGCCCCAGCATTTT.

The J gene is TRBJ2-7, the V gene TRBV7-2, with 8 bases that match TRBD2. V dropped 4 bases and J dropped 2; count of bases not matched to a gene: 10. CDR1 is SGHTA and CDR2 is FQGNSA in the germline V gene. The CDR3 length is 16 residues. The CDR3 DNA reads TGTGCCAGCAGCTCTCGTTCGGGACTAGATGCCTACGAGCAGTACTTC. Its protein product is CASSSRSGLDAYEQYF.

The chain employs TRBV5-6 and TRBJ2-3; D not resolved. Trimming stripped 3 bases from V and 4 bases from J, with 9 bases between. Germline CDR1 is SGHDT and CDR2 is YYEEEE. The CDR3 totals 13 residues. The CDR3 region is CASSSGRPDTQYF. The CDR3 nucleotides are TGTGCCAGCAGCTCCGGACGTCCAGATACGCAGTATTTT. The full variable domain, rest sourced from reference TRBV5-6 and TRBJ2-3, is DAGVTQSPTHLIKTRGQQVTLRCSPKSGHDTVSWYQQALGQGPQFIFQYYEEEERQRGNFPDRFSGHQFPNYSSELNVNALLLGDSALYLCASSSGRPDTQYFGPGTRLTVL.

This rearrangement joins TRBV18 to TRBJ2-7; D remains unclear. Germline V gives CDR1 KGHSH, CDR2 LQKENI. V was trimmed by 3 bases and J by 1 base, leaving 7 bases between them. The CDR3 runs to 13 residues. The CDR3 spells CASSPGSSYEQYF. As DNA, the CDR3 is TGTGCCAGCTCACCGGGGTCTTCCTACGAGCAGTACTTC.

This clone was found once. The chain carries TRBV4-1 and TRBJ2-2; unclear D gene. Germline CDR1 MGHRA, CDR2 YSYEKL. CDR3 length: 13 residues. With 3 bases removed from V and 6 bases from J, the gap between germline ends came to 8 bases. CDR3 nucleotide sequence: TGCGCCAGCAGCCACCCGCAGGCCGGGGAGCTGTTTTTT. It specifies CASSHPQAGELFF.